Described below is a single T cell receptor beta chain sequence and its context. What the library attached to individual cDNA molecules were unique molecular identifiers. TCRdb passed the RACE reads through MiXCR, listing each CDR3 protein once. The sample holds about 160,000 distinct CDR3 sequences, roughly 25% seen once. This record comes from a study of human T cells and chemical hapten exposure. Study-level background: In the approximately 25-week study, patients were dosed weekly with diphenylcyclopropenone on the scalp throughout.

Time point reported: patch test 3, about 24 weeks after DPC sensitization. The treatment: therapeutic diphenylcyclopropenone sensitization with weekly scalp DPC. Between the trimmed V and J ends, which lost 1 base and 1 base, there was a span of 7 bases. The CDR3 sequence is 14 residues long. Germline assignment: CDR1 SGHTA and CDR2 FQGNSA. This receptor was obtained from a woman younger than 35 with alopecia areata. Some clones in this sample may be carry-over from other donors' samples. The sequencing used whole blood, collected in connection with sensitization to the hapten diphenylcyclopropenone (DPC). This rearrangement joins TRBV7-2 to TRBJ2-5, with D hard to call. The CDR3 bases are TGTGCCAGCAGCTTAGAACGTACCCAAGAGACCCAGTACTTC. Amino acid sequence: CASSLERTQETQYF.